This TCR beta chain was recovered during a study of beta chain features in type 1 diabetes (dated by TCRdb to the late 2010s). With respect to the entire study: Patients and healthy donors did not differ in mean age, gender distribution, total cell number or subset yield. A total of roughly 99 million sorted cells were examined across all samples, and the number of cells per subset was strongly correlated with RNA yield. The study compared the TCRB repertoires of sorted circulating CD4+ T cell subsets in recently diagnosed type 1 diabetes patients with those in matched healthy donors. Regulatory and stem cell-like memory subsets were obtained from only 8 patients and about eight healthy donors, while naive and central memory subsets were obtained from all 30 or so donors. Beyond this particular receptor, the publication reports: The naive, central memory and regulatory TCRB repertoires appeared to resemble one another more closely among patients than among healthy donors. At VDJ recombination sites, patients with type 1 diabetes made fewer insertions and deleted more nucleotides, a pattern implying thymic rearrangement abnormalities. HLA sub-analyses involved small numbers of individuals, so any influence of HLA type on TCRB rearrangement remained unresolved. Because cDNA was sequenced instead of genomic DNA, activated cells with high expression could be over-represented, although the groups did not differ in activation or CD3 levels. A moderate but significant shortening of TCRB CDR3 length was observed in type 1 diabetes patients in all four CD4+ subsets. Shorter templates might have been favored by PCR, but patient and control samples were amplified and corrected together, so both groups would have been affected equally by any skew.

A single peripheral blood draw of about 116 mL on average was collected from each donor into heparinised tubes. A BD FACSAria II was used to sort naive, central memory, regulatory and stem cell-like memory CD4+ T cells with a panel that included CD45RO, CCR7, CD25, CD127, CD95 and CD27. All sorted populations exceeded 95% purity. PBMCs were separated immediately by Lymphoprep density gradient centrifugation and were stained directly, without being cultured. Samples were stained and sorted in pairs, with one healthy donor and one patient per experiment, so that batch effects were minimized. Note on this clone: The antigen this receptor binds is unknown. It has no much larger one-base neighbor in the sample; base qualities were not kept.

The High Capacity cDNA Reverse Transcription Kit was used to reverse transcribe all of the isolated RNA, meaning that expressed TCRB transcripts were what got sequenced. Naive, central memory and regulatory T cell samples underwent deep immunoSEQ sequencing, averaging roughly 3.5 million total reads per sample. Sorted cells were lysed in RLT buffer, and RNA was extracted using DNase-treated RNeasy Micro or Mini kits according to cell number. To prevent cross-contamination, each cell subset was processed individually, whereas patient and healthy donor samples were processed jointly. TCRB sequences were amplified from cDNA with the immunoSEQ multiplex PCR, producing 87-bp fragments spanning the CDR3 region. Sequencing of the amplicons was done on the Illumina HiSeq platform. The study's processing was this. Synthetic template baselines were used to correct PCR bias computationally, reads within Hamming distance 2 were collapsed together, and singletons that could not be merged were discarded. Reads were aligned against IMGT so that V, D and J genes, CDR3 length and insertions or deletions at six rearrangement sites could be assigned. Within each subset, clonotype counts were normalized to sorted cell number, after which true diversity and Gini coefficients were computed with the tcR R package. Repertoire sharing was quantified using the overlap coefficient calculated on TCRB nucleotide sequences. Out-of-frame TCRB sequences from naive cells were analyzed as a proxy for the pre-selection repertoire. TCRdb carries this immuneACCESS record with in-frame sequences only. Its versions omit some clonotypes, under half of them owing to an unresolved V gene in the studies checked, with the rest unexplained. V, J and clone size derive from that table, while D and trimming were established from the DNA sequence. For this sample there are 200,000 to 300,000 clones; roughly 13% appear just once. 0.015% to 0.02% of the sample rests with the top ten.

V and J are trimmed by 4 bases and 0 bases, and the gene matches miss 4 bases of the junction. CDR1 and CDR2 are read off the germline V gene as KGHSH and LQKENI. From the cysteine through the phenylalanine, the CDR3 covers 16 amino acids. The entry retains the CDR3 DNA only, 48 bases that are in frame from base 1. The chain is made from TRBV18 and TRBJ2-2; TRBD2 lines up with 8 middle nucleotides. The clonotype comes from a man aged 25-45 years with type 1 diabetes. The sequenced sample consisted of naive CD4+ T cells from blood. This specimen's cell subset or site label, interpreted: true naive CD4+ T cells. The CDR3 reads as follows: CASSLAGTSNTGELFF. The bases are TGTGCCAGCTCACTAGCGGGGACCTCGAACACCGGGGAGCTGTTTTTT.